The 10 T cell receptor beta chains reported below all come from one sample, sequenced in a study of control samples from healthy donors and cancer patients. Clones were sequenced by immunoSEQ multiplex PCR, and TCRdb holds only the in-frame ones, with some missing. This sample has approximately 100,000 clones, with around 80% found just once. Sequenced: blood. These receptors came from a man aged 55 to 70 in good health.

The chain links TRBV7-8 to TRBJ2-7; no clear D. Germline V CDR1 and CDR2: SGHVS, FQNEAQ. The CDR3 spans 13 residues. Trimming stripped 0 bases from V and 0 bases from J, with 3 bases between. The CDR3 loop reads CASSLASSYEQYF. Written as DNA, the CDR3 is TGTGCCAGCAGCTTAGCCAGCTCCTACGAGCAGTACTTC.

Only a few counts were recorded for this clone. The chain couples TRBV6-5 to TRBJ2-7; D could derive from TRBD1 or TRBD2 (6 bases each). CDR3 length equals 16 residues. V was cut by 0 bases and J by 2 bases, with 14 bases left in between. The germline gives CDR1 MNHEY, CDR2 SVGAGI. Here the CDR3 DNA reads TGTGCCAGCAGTTACTCGACTAGGGACACGACCTACGAGCAGTACTTC. Its translation is CASSYSTRDTTYEQYF.

The V and J genes are TRBV5-4 and TRBJ2-1; D unresolved. CDR3 length equals 16 residues. The germline gives CDR1 SGHNT, CDR2 YYREEE (reference sequence). Between the trimmed V and J ends, which lost 0 bases and 1 base, there was a span of 11 bases. The CDR3: CASSLEARASYNEQFF. Written as DNA, the CDR3 is TGTGCCAGCAGCTTGGAGGCAAGAGCATCCTACAATGAGCAGTTCTTC.

The gene calls are TRBV7-9 and TRBJ2-1; 9 bases fit TRBD2. The CDR3 sequence is 16 residues long. Per the germline V gene, CDR1 is SEHNR and CDR2 is FQNEAQ (reference sequence). V dropped 1 base and J dropped 8; count of bases not matched to a gene: 9. The chain's CDR3 is CASSLGLGGRVDEQFF. CDR3 nucleotides: TGTGCCAGCAGCTTAGGGCTTGGCGGGAGGGTCGATGAGCAGTTCTTC.

The chain is built from TRBV3-1 (or the pseudogene TRBV3-2) and TRBJ2-1, with 8 bases identical to TRBD2. The CDR3 runs 15 residues. Germline V gives CDR1 LGHDT, CDR2 YNNKEL (reference sequence). The V segment lost 6 bases and the J segment 1 base; nucleotides outside the gene matches: 5. CDR3 nucleotide sequence: TGTGCCAGCAGTCTCCGGGGGGGGTCCTACAATGAGCAGTTCTTC. Protein sequence: CASSLRGGSYNEQFF.

The chain joins TRBV4-1 to TRBJ1-6; D gene ambiguous. The CDR3 has 15 residues. V lost 3 bases and J lost 2, with 8 bases in between. The V gene's germline CDR1 is MGHRA and CDR2 YSYEKL. Here the CDR3 DNA reads TGCGCCAGCAGCCAGGCGGTTGCCTATAATTCACCCCTCCACTTT. Encoded protein: CASSQAVAYNSPLHF.

This sequence joins TRBV7-3 and TRBJ1-1; D gene unclear. Trimming cost V 6 bases and J 1 base, with 12 bases left between them. Germline V gives CDR1 SGHTA, CDR2 FQGTGA. CDR3 length: 14 residues. CDR3 loop: CASSPSVGNTEAFF. In DNA, the CDR3 is TGTGCCAGCAGTCCCAGTGTAGGGAACACTGAAGCTTTCTTT.

The CDR3 spells CATSRGGGTYEQYF. DNA of the CDR3: TGTGCCACCAGCAGAGGAGGAGGGACCTACGAGCAGTACTTC. V and J are TRBV15 and TRBJ2-7, with D possibly TRBD2 on 6 matching bases. Germline CDR1 LNHNV, CDR2 YYDKDF (reference sequence). V lost 1 base and J 2 bases, leaving 9 bases between the germline ends. The CDR3 is 14 amino acids.

Written as DNA, the CDR3 is TGTGCCAGCAGTTACTCGCCGGGGGGCCCTGAAGCTTTCTTT. This translates into CASSYSPGGPEAFF. The chain links TRBV6-6 to TRBJ1-1, with D tentatively TRBD1 (6 bases). V dropped 0 bases and J dropped 6 bases, with 11 bases sitting between them. CDR1 is MNHNY and CDR2 is SVGAGI in the germline V gene (reference sequence). There are 14 residues in the CDR3.

Worth noting for this clone: An end of the junction differs from the germline gene, which may be a read error. The V and J genes are TRBV19 and TRBJ2-1; D is ambiguous. CDR1 is LNHDA and CDR2 is SQIVND in the germline V gene (reference sequence). CDR3 size: 11 residues. This CDR3 is CASSLEYEQFF. CDR3 coding DNA: TGTGCCAGTAGTTTAGAATATGAGCAGTTCTTC.